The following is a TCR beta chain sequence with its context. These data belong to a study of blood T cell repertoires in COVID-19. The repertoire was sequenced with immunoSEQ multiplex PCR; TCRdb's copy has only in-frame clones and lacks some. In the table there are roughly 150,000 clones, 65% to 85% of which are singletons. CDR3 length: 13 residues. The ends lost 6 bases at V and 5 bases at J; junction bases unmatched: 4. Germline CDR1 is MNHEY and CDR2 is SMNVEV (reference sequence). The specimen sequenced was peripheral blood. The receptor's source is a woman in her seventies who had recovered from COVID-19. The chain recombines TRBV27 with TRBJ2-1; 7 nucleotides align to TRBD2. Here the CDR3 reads CASRSSGNNEQFF. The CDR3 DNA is TGTGCCAGCAGGTCTAGCGGTAACAATGAGCAGTTCTTC.